Below are 5 T cell receptor beta chains sequenced from a single sample in a study of human T cells and chemical hapten exposure. As for time point: patch test 3, about 24 weeks after DPC sensitization. Treatment denoted: therapeutic diphenylcyclopropenone sensitization with weekly scalp DPC. TCRdb re-derived calls from the RACE reads in MiXCR, one entry per CDR3 protein. Among tens of thousands of distinct CDR3 sequences listed, 9.5% to 11% were seen once. The sample was whole blood, taken in connection with sensitization to the hapten diphenylcyclopropenone (DPC). The receptors here all came from a woman in her twenties or thirties with alopecia areata. Some clones in this sample may be carry-over from other donors' samples.

V usage is TRBV12-3 or TRBV12-4 and J usage is TRBJ2-7; 8 bases match TRBD2. V gave up 6 bases and J gave up 5 bases; unmatched junction bases: 3. There are 12 residues in the CDR3. The chain's CDR3 is CASSRLANEQYF. In DNA form, the CDR3 reads TGTGCCAGCAGCCGACTAGCGAACGAGCAGTACTTC.

This clonotype was seen a few times. J is TRBJ1-2 and V is TRBV20-1; no definite D call. The CDR3 runs to 13 residues. Germline assignment: CDR1 DFQATT and CDR2 SNEGSKA (reference sequence). V was cut by 0 bases and J by 4 bases, with 9 bases left in between. CDR3 in amino acids: CSAREGGIYGYTF. CDR3 nucleotides: TGCAGTGCTAGAGAAGGAGGGATCTATGGCTACACCTTC.

This chain connects TRBV7-2 to TRBJ1-6; 7 bases agree with TRBD1. V dropped 6 bases and J dropped 9; count of bases not matched to a gene: 8. CDR1 and CDR2 from the germline V gene are SGHTA and FQGNSA. The CDR3 has 14 residues. The CDR3, as DNA: TGTGCCAGCAGGTCAGACAGGGTTAGTTCACCCCTCCACTTT. Translating it yields CASRSDRVSSPLHF.

This clonotype was seen just once. The gene calls are TRBV28 and TRBJ1-1, with 10 bases aligning to TRBD1. In germline, CDR1 is MDHEN, CDR2 SYDVKM. The CDR3 has 17 amino acids. J was trimmed by 3 bases and V by 6 bases; bases with no gene match: 13. This chain's CDR3 is CASSAPGTGAGHTEAFF. The CDR3 region has the DNA TGTGCCAGCAGCGCCCCTGGGACAGGGGCGGGCCACACTGAAGCTTTCTTT.

This clonotype was seen only a few times. The genes are TRBV7-6 and TRBJ1-1, with unresolved D. The germline gives CDR1 SGHVS, CDR2 FNYEAQ. There are 15 residues in the CDR3. V gave up 5 bases and J gave up 1 base, with 14 bases separating them. The CDR3 DNA reads as TGTGCCAGCAGCCCCGATGCTTCCGCGAACACTGAAGCTTTCTTT. This gives the protein CASSPDASANTEAFF.